The source of this T cell receptor (beta chain) is a study of immune evolution from preneoplasia to lung adenocarcinoma. Between the mid-2010s and the late 2010s, patients underwent resection in Japan or China. Premalignant or tumor cells were enriched by macro-dissection after pathologic assessment. The method was immunoSEQ multiplex PCR; TCRdb's version includes in-frame clones alone and lacks a portion of them. The table includes some 9,100 clones, roughly 80% detected once. The sequencing sample was made of FFPE minimally invasive lung adenocarcinoma tissue. This clonotype originated in a donor aged 70 or over with lung adenocarcinoma.

CDR3 region: CASSSKGRGQAARANEKLFF. The CDR3 DNA sequence: TGTGCCAGCAGCTCTAAGGGGAGGGGTCAGGCCGCGCGGGCTAATGAAAAACTGTTTTTT. The chain has TRBV21-1 and TRBJ1-4. TRBV21-1 is recorded as a pseudogene. This CDR3 has 20 residues.